The 22 T cell receptor beta chains reported below all come from one sample, sequenced in a study of T-cell memory formation after mild COVID-19. MiXCR, run by TCRdb on the 5' RACE reads, gives a single entry per CDR3 protein. The table records more than 75,000 distinct CDR3 sequences, over 11% of them present only once. Sequenced input: PBMCs or a T cell subset sorted from them (not recorded which). These receptors all come from an adult woman who had mild COVID-19 (a few samples of this study predate the infection). Cell type and time point are not known.

CDR3 nucleotide sequence: TGTGCCAGCAATTCGGACAGGGGGCTGGAGGGCTACACCTTC. It encodes CASNSDRGLEGYTF. The chain is built from TRBV6-6 and TRBJ1-2; 11 nucleotides line up with TRBD1. The germline V gene encodes CDR1 MNHNY and CDR2 SVGAGI (reference sequence). Losses at the gene ends were 7 bases for V and 8 bases for J; bases not matched to a gene: 9. This CDR3 has 14 amino acids.

J is TRBJ1-4 and V is TRBV4-3, with D uncertain. Germline V gene data show CDR1 as LGHNA and CDR2 as YSLEER. The CDR3 length is 15 residues. Deletions cut 0 bases from V and 7 bases from J, with 12 bases between. The CDR3 here is CASSQDFVGSEKLFF. The CDR3 DNA follows: TGCGCCAGCAGCCAAGATTTCGTGGGTAGTGAAAAACTGTTTTTT.

The rearrangement links TRBV6-5 to TRBJ2-1; 8 bases agree with TRBD2. The germline V gene encodes CDR1 MNHEY and CDR2 SVGAGI. Germline trimming cut 0 bases from V and 3 bases from J; bases unmatched to any gene: 4. This CDR3 is built from 16 residues. DNA for the CDR3: TGTGCCAGCAGTTACTCGGCGGGACTAGACTACAATGAGCAGTTCTTC. Translated: CASSYSAGLDYNEQFF.

Only a few counts were recorded for this clonotype. The rearrangement joins TRBV27 to TRBJ2-7; 11 nucleotides match TRBD2. Germline V gene lookup returns CDR1 MNHEY and CDR2 SMNVEV (reference sequence). The CDR3 contains 15 residues. The V and J ends lost 6 bases and 0 bases, in that order; junction bases with no gene match: 4. This CDR3 reads CASSSLAGASYEQYF. CDR3 DNA sequence: TGTGCCAGCAGCTCACTAGCGGGGGCCTCCTACGAGCAGTACTTC.

The chain carries TRBV13 and TRBJ2-7; D assignment may be TRBD1 or TRBD2 (5 bases each). Germline CDR1 PRHDT, CDR2 FYEKMQ (reference sequence). V was clipped by 5 bases and J by 0 bases, with 11 bases between them. The CDR3 sequence is 14 residues long. The CDR3 DNA is TGTGCCAGCAGCGGCGCCGGGACCTCCTACGAGCAGTACTTC. Encoded protein: CASSGAGTSYEQYF.

The gene calls are TRBV6-2 or TRBV6-3 and TRBJ1-1; D gene ambiguous. CDR3 size: 15 residues. V dropped 2 bases and J dropped 1 base, with 11 bases sitting between them. Per germline, CDR1 MNHEY and CDR2 SVGEGT. The CDR3 sequence: CASSYTSAGNTEAFF. The CDR3 bases are TGTGCCAGCAGTTACACGTCCGCCGGGAACACTGAAGCTTTCTTT.

V usage is TRBV6-6 and J usage is TRBJ2-3, with 8 positions matching TRBD2. The CDR3 consists of 16 residues. CDR1 is MNHNY and CDR2 is SVGAGI in the germline V gene (reference sequence). V was pared by 0 bases and J by 2 bases, with 4 bases of the junction left unmatched. CDR3 nucleotides: TGTGCCAGCAGTTACTCCACTAGCGGAGACACAGATACGCAGTATTTT. Its translation is CASSYSTSGDTDTQYF.

This clonotype was counted many times. The chain joins TRBV27 to TRBJ2-1; TRBD2 agrees at 10 bases. V shed 9 bases and J 7 bases; nucleotides not matched to a gene: 9. This CDR3 has 14 residues. In germline, CDR1 is MNHEY, CDR2 SMNVEV (reference sequence). CDR3 in amino acids: CASAQLAGWNEQFF. DNA of the CDR3: TGTGCCAGTGCCCAACTAGCGGGGTGGAATGAGCAGTTCTTC.

V and J are TRBV5-6 and TRBJ2-3, with 9 positions matching TRBD2. J gave up 0 bases and V 4 bases, and 12 bases lay outside the gene matches. The germline V gene encodes CDR1 SGHDT and CDR2 YYEEEE. The length of the CDR3 is 18 residues. In DNA, the CDR3 is TGTGCCAGCAGCCATTTTAGGACTAGCGAGAATAGCACAGATACGCAGTATTTT. As protein: CASSHFRTSENSTDTQYF.

This chain's CDR3 is CASSYSASGPSYEQYF. CDR3 in DNA: TGTGCCAGCAGTTACTCGGCTAGCGGGCCCTCCTACGAGCAGTACTTC. The chain has TRBV6-5 and TRBJ2-7, with TRBD2 matching over 8 bases. Germline CDR1 MNHEY, CDR2 SVGAGI. The CDR3 totals 16 residues. With V trimmed by 0 bases and J by 0 bases, 4 bases remained unmatched.

This chain links TRBV4-2 with TRBJ2-3, with 12 bases matching TRBD2. The CDR3 totals 16 residues. Per germline, CDR1 LGHNA and CDR2 YNFKEQ. With 1 base clipped from V and 1 base from J, the junction kept 0 bases outside the gene matches. CDR3 DNA sequence: TGTGCCAGCAGCCAAGGACTAGCGGGAGGCACAGATACGCAGTATTTT. Amino acid sequence: CASSQGLAGGTDTQYF.

At least ten counts were recorded for this clonotype. The chain couples TRBV4-3 to TRBJ2-1; D is ambiguous. The CDR3 totals 12 residues. CDR1 and CDR2 from the germline V gene are LGHNA and YSLEER. V lost 5 bases and J 7 bases, leaving 9 bases between the germline ends. CDR3 DNA: TGCGCCAGCAGCTACAGAGGAAATGAGCAGTTCTTC. Its protein product is CASSYRGNEQFF.

This chain connects TRBV10-3 to TRBJ2-1; D is uncertain. The CDR3 is 11 residues long. The V gene lost 3 bases and the J gene lost 10 bases, with 7 bases spanning the gap. Germline-derived CDR1 and CDR2 are ENHRY and SYGVKD. Here the CDR3 reads CAISDPPEQFF. CDR3 nucleotides: TGTGCCATCAGTGACCCCCCGGAGCAGTTCTTC.

The chain is built from TRBV12-3 or TRBV12-4 and TRBJ2-7; 8 bases fit TRBD1. J was trimmed by 1 base and V by 5 bases; bases with no gene match: 4. This CDR3 comprises 14 residues. CDR3 protein: CASSRGQDSYEQYF. Here the CDR3 DNA reads TGTGCCAGCAGTAGGGGACAGGATTCCTACGAGCAGTACTTC.

This clonotype turned up a few times. The chain recombines TRBV4-3 with TRBJ2-2; D could derive from TRBD1 or TRBD2 (5 bases each). V was clipped by 1 base and J by 2 bases, with 20 bases between them. Germline V gene data show CDR1 as LGHNA and CDR2 as YSLEER. The CDR3 loop spans 19 amino acids. The CDR3 spells CASSQGPEGIALNTGELFF. CDR3 DNA: TGCGCCAGCAGCCAAGGCCCCGAGGGGATAGCGTTAAACACCGGGGAGCTGTTTTTT.

The V gene is TRBV11-1, the J gene TRBJ2-1; D is perhaps TRBD1 or TRBD2 (5 bases each). Trimming took 0 bases from V and 0 from J, leaving 15 bases between them. The CDR3 runs 18 residues. From germline, CDR1 is SGHAT and CDR2 FQDESV (reference sequence). The CDR3 loop is CASSLAPGALSSYNEQFF. The CDR3 coding sequence is TGTGCCAGCAGCTTAGCCCCCGGGGCGTTGAGCTCCTACAATGAGCAGTTCTTC. The entire variable domain, with the rest obtained from reference TRBV11-1 and TRBJ2-1, is as follows: EAEVAQSPRYKITEKSQAVAFWCDPISGHATLYWYRQILGQGPELLVQFQDESVVDDSQLPKDRFSAERLKGVDSTLKIQPAELGDSAMYLCASSLAPGALSSYNEQFFGPGTRLTVL.

V and J are TRBV19 and TRBJ2-7; no definite D call. CDR3 length: 13 amino acids. Trimming left V 5 bases short and J 4 bases short, with 12 bases between. From germline, CDR1 is LNHDA and CDR2 SQIVND (reference sequence). The CDR3 DNA is TGTGCCAGTAGTTCTAGTACCGAATACGAGCAGTACTTC. Amino acid sequence: CASSSSTEYEQYF.

V and J are TRBV9 and TRBJ1-2; D may be TRBD1 (5 bases). Trimming shortened V by 4 bases and J by 1 base, and 14 bases separated the two germline ends. Per germline, CDR1 SGDLS and CDR2 YYNGEE. This CDR3 comprises 15 residues. The CDR3 sequence is CASSKWDGNNYGYTF. DNA for the CDR3: TGTGCCAGCAGCAAATGGGACGGAAATAACTATGGCTACACCTTC.

The chain carries TRBV7-9 and TRBJ2-7; TRBD1 agrees at 7 bases. The CDR3 is made up of 15 amino acids. Per the germline V gene, CDR1 is SEHNR and CDR2 is FQNEAQ (reference sequence). The V gene end was trimmed by 4 bases and the J gene end by 2 bases; junction bases not matched to a gene: 8. CDR3 DNA: TGTGCCAGCAGCTCCAACAGGGGCTCGACCTACGAGCAGTACTTC. This encodes CASSSNRGSTYEQYF.

This clonotype was counted only a few times. The chain couples TRBV7-6 to TRBJ2-3; 11 bases are a match to TRBD1. There are 16 residues in the CDR3. J gave up 4 bases and V 5 bases, and 8 bases lay outside the gene matches. In germline, CDR1 is SGHVS, CDR2 FNYEAQ. DNA of the CDR3: TGTGCCAGCAGCGGAGCCGGGACAGGGGGTCCAGATACGCAGTATTTT. As protein: CASSGAGTGGPDTQYF.

This clonotype showed up just a few times. J is TRBJ2-7 and V is TRBV27; a weak D match, TRBD2 (5 bases). From germline, CDR1 is MNHEY and CDR2 SMNVEV (reference sequence). V was clipped by 7 bases and J by 4 bases, with 20 bases between them. This CDR3 is built from 15 residues. CDR3: CASISPRGTTYEQYF. The DNA for the CDR3 is TGTGCCAGCATCTCCCCCCGGGGAACCACTTACGAGCAGTACTTC.

The genes are TRBV12-3 or TRBV12-4 and TRBJ1-1; D not certain. This CDR3 is 14 amino acids long. Between the trimmed V and J ends, which lost 2 bases and 4 bases, there was a span of 11 bases. The chain's CDR3 is CASSLWRAGTEAFF. The DNA for the CDR3 is TGTGCCAGCAGTTTATGGAGGGCAGGCACTGAAGCTTTCTTT.